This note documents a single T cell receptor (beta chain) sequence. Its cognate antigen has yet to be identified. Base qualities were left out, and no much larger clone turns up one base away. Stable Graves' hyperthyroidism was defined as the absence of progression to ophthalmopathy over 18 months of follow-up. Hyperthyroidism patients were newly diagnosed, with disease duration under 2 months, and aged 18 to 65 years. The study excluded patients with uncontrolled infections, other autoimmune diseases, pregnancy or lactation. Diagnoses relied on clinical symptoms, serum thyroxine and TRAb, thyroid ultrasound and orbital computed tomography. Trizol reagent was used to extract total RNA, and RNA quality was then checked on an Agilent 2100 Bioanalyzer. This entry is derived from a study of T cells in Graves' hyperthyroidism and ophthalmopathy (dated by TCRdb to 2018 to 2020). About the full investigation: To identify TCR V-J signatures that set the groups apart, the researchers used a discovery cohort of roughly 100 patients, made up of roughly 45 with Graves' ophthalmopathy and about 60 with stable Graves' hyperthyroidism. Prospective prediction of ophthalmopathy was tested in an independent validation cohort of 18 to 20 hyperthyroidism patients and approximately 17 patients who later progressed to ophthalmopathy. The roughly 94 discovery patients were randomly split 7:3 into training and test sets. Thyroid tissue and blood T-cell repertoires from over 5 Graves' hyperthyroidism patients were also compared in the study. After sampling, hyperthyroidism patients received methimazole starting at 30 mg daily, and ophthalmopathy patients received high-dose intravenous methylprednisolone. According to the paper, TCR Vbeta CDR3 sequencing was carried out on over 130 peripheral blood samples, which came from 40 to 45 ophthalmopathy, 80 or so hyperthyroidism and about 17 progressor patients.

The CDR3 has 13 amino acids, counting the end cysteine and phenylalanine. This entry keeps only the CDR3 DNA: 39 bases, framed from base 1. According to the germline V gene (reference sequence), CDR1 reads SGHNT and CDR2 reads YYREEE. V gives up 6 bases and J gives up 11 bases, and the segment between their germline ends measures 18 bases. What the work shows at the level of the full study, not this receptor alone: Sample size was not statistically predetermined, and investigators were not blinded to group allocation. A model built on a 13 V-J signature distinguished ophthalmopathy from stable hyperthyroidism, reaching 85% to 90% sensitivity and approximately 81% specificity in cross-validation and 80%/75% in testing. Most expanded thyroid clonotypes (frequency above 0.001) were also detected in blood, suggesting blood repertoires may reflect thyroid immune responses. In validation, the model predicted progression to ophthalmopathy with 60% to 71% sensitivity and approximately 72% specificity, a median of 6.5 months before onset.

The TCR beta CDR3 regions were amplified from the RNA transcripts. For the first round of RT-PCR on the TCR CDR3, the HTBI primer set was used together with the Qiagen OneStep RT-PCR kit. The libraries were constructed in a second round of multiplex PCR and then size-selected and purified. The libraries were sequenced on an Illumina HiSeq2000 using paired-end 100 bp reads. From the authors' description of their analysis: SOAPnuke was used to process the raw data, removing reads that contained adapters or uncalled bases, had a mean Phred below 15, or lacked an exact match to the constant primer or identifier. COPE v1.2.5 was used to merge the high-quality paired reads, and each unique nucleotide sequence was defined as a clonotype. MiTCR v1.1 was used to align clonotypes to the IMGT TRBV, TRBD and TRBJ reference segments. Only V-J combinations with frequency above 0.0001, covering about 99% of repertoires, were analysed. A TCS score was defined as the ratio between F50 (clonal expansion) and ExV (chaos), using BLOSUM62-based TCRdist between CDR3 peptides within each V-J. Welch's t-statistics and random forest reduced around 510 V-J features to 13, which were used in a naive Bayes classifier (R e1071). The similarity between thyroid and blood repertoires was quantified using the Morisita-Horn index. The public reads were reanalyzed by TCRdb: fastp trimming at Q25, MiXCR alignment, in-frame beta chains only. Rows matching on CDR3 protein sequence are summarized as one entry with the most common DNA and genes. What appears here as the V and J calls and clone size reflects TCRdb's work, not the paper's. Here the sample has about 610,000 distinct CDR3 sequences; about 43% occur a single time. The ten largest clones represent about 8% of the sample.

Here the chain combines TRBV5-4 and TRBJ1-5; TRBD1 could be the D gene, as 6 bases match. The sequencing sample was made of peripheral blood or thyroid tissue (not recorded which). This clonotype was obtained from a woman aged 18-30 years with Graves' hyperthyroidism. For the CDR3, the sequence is CASTGREGETQHF. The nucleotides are TGTGCCAGCACCGGACGGGAGGGGGAGACCCAGCATTTT.